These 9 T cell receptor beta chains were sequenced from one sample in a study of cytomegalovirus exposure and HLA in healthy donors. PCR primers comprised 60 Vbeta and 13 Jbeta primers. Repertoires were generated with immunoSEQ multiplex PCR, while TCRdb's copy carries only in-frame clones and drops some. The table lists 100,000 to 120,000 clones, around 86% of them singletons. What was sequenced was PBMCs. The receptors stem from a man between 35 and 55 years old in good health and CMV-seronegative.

The CDR3 nucleotides are TGTGCCAGCAGCCGGGACAGGATTACTTCTGGGGCCAACGTCCTGACTTTC. Translation: CASSRDRITSGANVLTF. The V call is TRBV7-8, the J call TRBJ2-6; 8 bases agree with TRBD1. J was trimmed by 1 base and V by 5 bases; bases with no gene match: 7. The CDR3 totals 17 residues. Germline V CDR1 and CDR2: SGHVS, FQNEAQ.

Here the CDR3 reads CASSLGVRGSNQPQHF. The CDR3 coding sequence is TGTGCCAGCAGCTTGGGCGTCAGGGGGAGTAATCAGCCCCAGCATTTT. The chain uses TRBV7-9 and TRBJ1-5, with 7 bases that match TRBD1. The J segment lost 4 bases and the V segment lost 3 bases, leaving 9 bases of the junction unmatched. The CDR3 runs to 16 residues. Germline-derived CDR1 and CDR2 are SEHNR and FQNEAQ (reference sequence).

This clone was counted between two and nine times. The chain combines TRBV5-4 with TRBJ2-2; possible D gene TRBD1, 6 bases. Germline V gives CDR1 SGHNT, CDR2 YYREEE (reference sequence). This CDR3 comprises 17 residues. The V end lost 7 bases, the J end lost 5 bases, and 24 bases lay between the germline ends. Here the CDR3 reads CASGRPGGRVATGELFF. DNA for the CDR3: TGTGCCAGCGGCCGGCCTGGGGGCAGGGTCGCAACCGGGGAGCTGTTTTTT. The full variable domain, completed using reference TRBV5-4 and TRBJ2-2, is ETGVTQSPTHLIKTRGQQVTLRCSSQSGHNTVSWYQQALGQGPQFIFQYYREEENGRGNFPPRFSGLQFPNYSSELNVNALELDDSALYLCASGRPGGRVATGELFFGEGSRLTVL.

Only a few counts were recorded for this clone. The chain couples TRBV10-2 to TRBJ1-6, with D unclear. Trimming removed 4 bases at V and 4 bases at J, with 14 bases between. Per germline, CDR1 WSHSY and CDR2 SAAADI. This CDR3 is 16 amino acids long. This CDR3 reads CASSVGDLGYNSPLHF. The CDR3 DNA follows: TGCGCCAGCAGTGTCGGGGATCTCGGGTATAATTCACCCCTCCACTTT.

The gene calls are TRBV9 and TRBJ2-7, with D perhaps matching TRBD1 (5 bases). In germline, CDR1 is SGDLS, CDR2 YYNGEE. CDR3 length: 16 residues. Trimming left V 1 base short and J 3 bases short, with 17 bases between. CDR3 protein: CASSVSSQANLYEQYF. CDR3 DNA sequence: TGTGCCAGCAGCGTATCTTCACAGGCTAACCTCTACGAGCAGTACTTC.

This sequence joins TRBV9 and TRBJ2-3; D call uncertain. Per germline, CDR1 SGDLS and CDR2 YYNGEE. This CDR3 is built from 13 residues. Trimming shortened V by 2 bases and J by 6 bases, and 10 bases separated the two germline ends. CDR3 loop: CASSVGPQDTQYF. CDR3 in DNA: TGTGCCAGCAGCGTTGGGCCACAGGATACGCAGTATTTT.

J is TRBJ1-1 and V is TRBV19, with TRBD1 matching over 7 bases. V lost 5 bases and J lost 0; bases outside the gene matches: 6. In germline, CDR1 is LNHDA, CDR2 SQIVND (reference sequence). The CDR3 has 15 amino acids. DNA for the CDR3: TGTGCCAGTAGTGCCCGGGGACAGTTGAACACTGAAGCTTTCTTT. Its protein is CASSARGQLNTEAFF.

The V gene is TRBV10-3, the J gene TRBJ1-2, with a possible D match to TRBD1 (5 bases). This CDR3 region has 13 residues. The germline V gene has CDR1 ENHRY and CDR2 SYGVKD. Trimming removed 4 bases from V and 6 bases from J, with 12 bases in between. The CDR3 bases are TGTGCCATCAGTGCGACGGGGGATAATGGCTACACCTTC. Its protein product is CAISATGDNGYTF.

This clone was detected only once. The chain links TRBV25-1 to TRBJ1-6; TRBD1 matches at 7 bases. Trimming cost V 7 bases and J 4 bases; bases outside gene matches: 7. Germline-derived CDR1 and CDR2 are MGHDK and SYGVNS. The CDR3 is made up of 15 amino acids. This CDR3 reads CASKGQQGYNSPLHF. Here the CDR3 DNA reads TGTGCCAGCAAAGGGCAACAGGGGTATAATTCACCCCTCCACTTT.